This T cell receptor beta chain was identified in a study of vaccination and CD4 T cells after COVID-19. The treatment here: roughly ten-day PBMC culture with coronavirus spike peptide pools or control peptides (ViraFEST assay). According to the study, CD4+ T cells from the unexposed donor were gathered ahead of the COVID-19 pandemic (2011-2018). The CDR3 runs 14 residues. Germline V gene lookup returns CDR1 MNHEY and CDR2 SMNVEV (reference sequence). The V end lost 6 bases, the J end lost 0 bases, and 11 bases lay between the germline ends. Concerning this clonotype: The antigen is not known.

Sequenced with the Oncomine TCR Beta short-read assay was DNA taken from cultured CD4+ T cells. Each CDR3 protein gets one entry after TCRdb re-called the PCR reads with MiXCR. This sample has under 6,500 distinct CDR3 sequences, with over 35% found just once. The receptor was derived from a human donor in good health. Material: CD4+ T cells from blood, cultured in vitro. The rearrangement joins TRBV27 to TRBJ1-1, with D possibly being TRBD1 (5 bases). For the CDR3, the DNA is TGTGCCAGCAGCAGGCGGGGGATGAACACTGAAGCTTTCTTT. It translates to CASSRRGMNTEAFF.